These 21 T cell receptor beta chains were sequenced from one sample in a study of blood T cell repertoires in COVID-19. TCRdb's copy holds only in-frame clones and misses some; the assay was immunoSEQ multiplex PCR. The table lists 340,000 or so clones, 65% to 90% of them singletons. The sequencing sample was made of PBMCs or T cells enriched from blood (not recorded which). Receptors originate from a woman in her forties with acute COVID-19.

This clone was observed a handful of times. This chain uses TRBV5-8 with TRBJ1-6, with a possible D match to TRBD1 (5 bases). Per germline, CDR1 SGHTS and CDR2 YDEGEE. The CDR3 length is 15 residues. The V end was cut by 0 bases, the J end by 1 base, with 5 bases between. The chain's CDR3 is CASSLAGSYNSPLHF. DNA of the CDR3: TGTGCCAGCAGCTTGGCAGGGTCCTATAATTCACCCCTCCACTTT.

The J gene is TRBJ1-2, the V gene TRBV15, with unresolved D. Germline V gene sequence: CDR1 LNHNV, CDR2 YYDKDF (reference sequence). V was clipped by 3 bases and J by 4 bases, with 15 bases between them. This CDR3 comprises 15 residues. CDR3 region: CATSRPTQSSYGYTF. CDR3 sequence (DNA): TGTGCCACCAGCAGGCCGACGCAGTCTAGCTATGGCTACACCTTC.

V is TRBV11-2 and J is TRBJ1-6; the D gene is possibly TRBD1 (6 bases). Germline assignment: CDR1 SGHAT and CDR2 FQNNGV. The CDR3 is made up of 15 amino acids. V shed 5 bases and J shed 7 bases, with 15 bases lying between them. This CDR3 reads CASSRNGGQNSPLHF. DNA for the CDR3: TGTGCCAGCAGCCGCAATGGAGGACAGAATTCACCCCTCCACTTT.

The chain combines TRBV7-2 with TRBJ2-2; tentative D call: TRBD2 (6 bases). Germline V CDR1 and CDR2: SGHTA, FQGNSA. Trimming left V 4 bases short and J 7 bases short, with 13 bases between. This CDR3 region has 14 residues. Here the CDR3 DNA reads TGTGCCAGCAGCTCTACTAGCTTTGGCGGGGAGCTGTTTTTT. Its translation is CASSSTSFGGELFF.

The genes are TRBV4-3 and TRBJ2-1; no reliable D call. V lost 0 bases and J 2 bases, leaving 14 bases between the germline ends. From germline, CDR1 is LGHNA and CDR2 YSLEER. The CDR3 is made up of 17 amino acids. CDR3 in amino acids: CASSQDYGLAPYNEQFF. The CDR3 DNA is TGCGCCAGCAGCCAAGATTATGGCTTAGCCCCCTACAATGAGCAGTTCTTC.

The chain links TRBV3-1 (or the pseudogene TRBV3-2) to TRBJ1-5; the D gene is possibly TRBD1 (5 bases). V lost 1 base, J lost 6 bases, and 16 bases lay in between. The length of the CDR3 is 16 residues. Germline values: CDR1 LGHDT, CDR2 YNNKEL (reference sequence). DNA of the CDR3: TGTGCCAGCAGCCAAGGCGGGGGGACCCTTATTCAGCCCCAGCATTTT. Residues: CASSQGGGTLIQPQHF.

The V and J genes are TRBV27 and TRBJ2-2, with 7 bases lining up with TRBD2. The CDR3 contains 15 residues. V lost 7 bases and J lost 4; bases outside the gene matches: 9. Germline V lookup: CDR1 MNHEY, CDR2 SMNVEV (reference sequence). CDR3 residues: CASTRTRASTGELFF. CDR3 sequence (DNA): TGTGCCAGCACCCGGACTAGGGCGAGCACCGGGGAGCTGTTTTTT.

On this clone: Germline is not matched at one junction end, which may reflect a read error. The chain employs TRBV12-3 or TRBV12-4 and TRBJ2-7; TRBD2 is a possible D gene (5 bases). The CDR3 is 11 amino acids. The CDR3 loop reads CASSTGRLPHF. CDR3 in DNA: TGTGCCAGCAGTACCGGACGACTACCTCACTTC.

A few counts support this clone. The J gene is TRBJ2-1, the V gene TRBV4-2; maybe TRBD2 (6 bases). CDR1 LGHNA and CDR2 YNFKEQ come from the germline V gene. The CDR3 loop spans 19 amino acids. V lost 0 bases, J lost 2 bases, and 20 bases lay in between. The CDR3 DNA sequence: TGTGCCAGCAGCCAAGATATTTTAACGGGGGAGTTACCCTACAATGAGCAGTTCTTC. Protein sequence: CASSQDILTGELPYNEQFF.

The chain has TRBV3-1 (or the pseudogene TRBV3-2) and TRBJ1-1; D may be TRBD1 (6 bases). The germline gives CDR1 LGHDT, CDR2 YNNKEL (reference sequence). The CDR3 extends over 16 amino acids. With 2 bases removed from V and 0 bases from J, the gap between germline ends came to 13 bases. The CDR3 is CASSQRDKPMNTEAFF. CDR3 coding DNA: TGTGCCAGCAGCCAAAGGGACAAGCCCATGAACACTGAAGCTTTCTTT.

In DNA, the CDR3 is TGTGCCAGCAGACCAGGACAGTCTGGAGATACGCAGTATTTT. This encodes CASRPGQSGDTQYF. This rearrangement joins TRBV2 to TRBJ2-3, with D perhaps matching TRBD1 (6 bases). Germline V gives CDR1 SNHLY, CDR2 FYNNEI. V was trimmed by 6 bases and J by 5 bases, leaving 15 bases between them. This CDR3 is 14 amino acids long.

This clone came up many times. V is TRBV6-2 or TRBV6-3 and J is TRBJ2-7, with D tentatively TRBD2 (5 bases). Germline assignment: CDR1 MNHEY and CDR2 SVGEGT. This CDR3 is 15 amino acids long. V lost 4 bases and J lost 5, with 18 bases in between. CDR3 residues: CASSWPFRGYNEQYF. The CDR3 bases are TGTGCCAGCAGTTGGCCTTTTCGAGGGTACAACGAGCAGTACTTC.

The V call is TRBV6-5, the J call TRBJ1-2, with D possibly being TRBD1 (5 bases). The CDR3 is 13 amino acids. Germline lookup yields CDR1 MNHEY and CDR2 SVGAGI. V was clipped by 7 bases and J by 8 bases, with 17 bases between them. The CDR3 loop reads CASTGQSRQGYTF. Written as DNA, the CDR3 is TGTGCCAGCACAGGGCAGTCCCGGCAGGGCTACACCTTC.

CDR3 protein: CASSPTPRTVAEAFF. In DNA form, the CDR3 reads TGCGCCAGCAGCCCCACCCCCCGGACAGTTGCTGAAGCTTTCTTT. This chain uses TRBV4-3 with TRBJ1-1; possibly TRBD1 for D (6 bases). Trimming stripped 4 bases from V and 6 bases from J, with 18 bases between. CDR1 and CDR2 from the germline V gene are LGHNA and YSLEER. CDR3 size: 15 residues.

This chain joins TRBV28 and TRBJ2-3; 9 nucleotides agree with TRBD1. The V gene end was trimmed by 3 bases and the J gene end by 1 base; junction bases not matched to a gene: 14. The CDR3 is 19 amino acids. Germline CDR1 MDHEN, CDR2 SYDVKM. CDR3: CASSFWGQGSGFGTDTQYF. CDR3 bases: TGTGCCAGCAGTTTCTGGGGACAGGGATCGGGCTTTGGCACAGATACGCAGTATTTT. Full variable domain (rest looked up from reference TRBV28 and TRBJ2-3): DVKVTQSSRYLVKRTGEKVFLECVQDMDHENMFWYRQDPGLGLRLIYFSYDVKMKEKGDIPEGYSVSREKKERFSLILESASTNQTSMYLCASSFWGQGSGFGTDTQYFGPGTRLTVL.

The chain uses TRBV29-1 and TRBJ2-6; 8 nucleotides agree with TRBD1. J was trimmed by 4 bases and V by 1 base; bases with no gene match: 6. Germline V lookup: CDR1 SQVTM, CDR2 ANQGSEA. The CDR3 is 16 amino acids. DNA for the CDR3: TGCAGCGTTGAAGGACAGGGGAATTCCGGGGCCAACGTCCTGACTTTC. As protein: CSVEGQGNSGANVLTF.

The V and J genes are TRBV11-3 and TRBJ2-1; 7 nucleotides match TRBD1. The CDR3 contains 14 residues. Germline CDR1 and CDR2: SGHNT and YENEEA. Trimming at V came to 6 bases and at J to 10 bases, leaving 12 bases not matched to a gene. In nucleotides, the CDR3 is TGTGCCAGCAGTCTTCGAGGGGGCGGACCCGAGCAGTTCTTC. Translation: CASSLRGGGPEQFF.

J is TRBJ2-7 and V is TRBV25-1; TRBD1 is a possible D gene (5 bases). The CDR3 covers 13 residues. Trimming shortened V by 1 base and J by 5 bases, and 9 bases separated the two germline ends. Germline lookup yields CDR1 MGHDK and CDR2 SYGVNS. The CDR3 DNA is TGTGCCAGCAGTGAATTGGGCAGGGACGAGCAGTACTTC. This translates into CASSELGRDEQYF.

V is TRBV6-4 and J is TRBJ2-1; 7 bases map to TRBD1. The V and J ends lost 2 bases and 3 bases, in that order; junction bases with no gene match: 4. The CDR3 covers 15 residues. Germline values: CDR1 MRHNA, CDR2 SNTAGT. CDR3 in DNA: TGTGCCAGCAGTGACGGGGACAGCCGCTACAATGAGCAGTTCTTC. This encodes CASSDGDSRYNEQFF.

This CDR3 is CASSAGGRRGVSEQYF. The CDR3 coding sequence is TGTGCCAGCAGTGCGGGAGGTAGGAGGGGAGTGAGCGAGCAGTACTTC. V gene TRBV2 combines with J gene TRBJ2-7; the match to TRBD2 covers 7 bases. Germline V CDR1 and CDR2: SNHLY, FYNNEI. J gave up 6 bases and V 4 bases, and 15 bases lay outside the gene matches. CDR3 length equals 16 residues.

The rearrangement links TRBV6-5 to TRBJ2-3, with D possibly matching TRBD2 (6 bases). V dropped 5 bases and J dropped 6 bases, with 6 bases sitting between them. Germline CDR1 is MNHEY and CDR2 is SVGAGI. The CDR3 sequence is 11 residues long. CDR3 loop: CASSSGDTQYF. The CDR3 DNA reads TGTGCCAGCAGTAGCGGGGATACGCAGTATTTT.